Here is one T cell receptor (beta chain) with its context. This entry belongs to a study of technical replicates of blood from a handful of donors. This CDR3 region has 17 residues. With 3 bases removed from V and 1 base from J, the gap between germline ends came to 19 bases. Germline loops: CDR1 SGDLS, CDR2 YYNGEE. Some clones are missing from TCRdb's copy, which holds only in-frame ones; the method was immunoSEQ multiplex PCR. The sample has 50,000 to 70,000 clones, around 92% seen once. The chain uses TRBV9 and TRBJ1-1, with a possible D match to TRBD1 (6 bases). Sequenced input: PBMCs. This sequence originates from a human donor in good health. Some clones in this sample may be carry-over from other donors' samples. The CDR3 nucleotides are TGTGCCAGCAGCGCCCGAATGGACAGAGGGAAGAACACTGAAGCTTTCTTT. This encodes CASSARMDRGKNTEAFF.